The 6 T cell receptor beta chains given below trace back to one sample, sequenced in a study of blood T cell repertoires in COVID-19. Sequencing used immunoSEQ multiplex PCR; TCRdb keeps in-frame clones, though not all of them. Here the sample spans some 120,000 clones, less than 90% being singletons. Sequencing was carried out using peripheral blood. All receptors derive from a woman aged 25 to 45 who had recovered from COVID-19.

This chain joins TRBV3-1 (or the pseudogene TRBV3-2) and TRBJ1-2, with 9 bases matching TRBD1. The CDR3 is 18 amino acids. Germline V lookup: CDR1 LGHDT, CDR2 YNNKEL (reference sequence). Trimming removed 4 bases from V and 1 base from J; junction bases left unmatched: 13. This CDR3 reads CASSPGRTGVGRNYGYTF. The CDR3 region has the DNA TGTGCCAGCAGCCCCGGACGGACAGGGGTCGGCCGTAACTATGGCTACACCTTC.

J is TRBJ2-1 and V is TRBV11-3; 7 positions match TRBD2. The germline V gene has CDR1 SGHNT and CDR2 YENEEA. V lost 1 base, J lost 6 bases, and 0 bases stayed unmatched. The CDR3 has 13 residues. For the CDR3, the DNA is TGTGCCAGCAGCTTAGCGGGAGGCAATGAGCAGTTCTTC. It translates to CASSLAGGNEQFF.

CDR3: CASSLGGTDTQYF. CDR3 DNA sequence: TGCGCCAGCAGCTTGGGAGGAACAGATACGCAGTATTTT. This chain connects TRBV5-1 to TRBJ2-3; D is undetermined. V was shortened by 0 bases and J by 3 bases, with 5 bases between the two germline ends. The CDR3 length is 13 residues. CDR1 and CDR2 from the germline V gene are SGHRS and YFSETQ.

The chain is built from TRBV11-1 and TRBJ2-2, with 10 bases aligning to TRBD2. V shed 5 bases, J shed 6 bases, and the junction held 6 bases outside the gene matches. CDR1 SGHAT and CDR2 FQDESV come from the germline V gene (reference sequence). This CDR3 is 15 amino acids long. For the CDR3, the DNA is TGTGCCAGCAGCCCCCTAGCGGGAGTATCCGGGGAGCTGTTTTTT. Encoded protein: CASSPLAGVSGELFF.

The CDR3 loop is CASSITGGTEAFF. In DNA form, the CDR3 reads TGTGCCAGCAGCATTACAGGGGGGACTGAAGCTTTCTTT. The gene calls are TRBV7-2 and TRBJ1-1; 8 bases agree with TRBD1. The ends lost 5 bases at V and 5 bases at J; junction bases unmatched: 4. This CDR3 region has 13 residues. Per germline, CDR1 SGHTA and CDR2 FQGNSA.

This sequence joins TRBV5-5 and TRBJ1-1; no clear D gene. The CDR3 totals 14 residues. V was pared by 2 bases and J by 2 bases, with 10 bases between. Germline V gives CDR1 SGHKS, CDR2 YYEKEE (reference sequence). This chain's CDR3 is CASSFLSVNTEAFF. In DNA, the CDR3 is TGTGCCAGCAGCTTCCTCTCGGTAAACACTGAAGCTTTCTTT.